This T cell receptor (beta chain) was retrieved from a study of T cells in Graves' hyperthyroidism and ophthalmopathy. Whole-study findings and limits: Expanded thyroid clonotypes (above 0.001) were mostly also found in blood.

To note about this clonotype: What it binds is unknown.

It was uncontrolled infection, other autoimmune disease, pregnancy or lactation that excluded patients. The CDR3 regions of TCR beta were amplified from RNA transcripts. TCR CDR3 underwent first-round RT-PCR with the HTBI primer set. MiXCR, applied by TCRdb to the multiplex PCR reads, yields one record per CDR3 protein. The sample carries just over 550,000 distinct CDR3 sequences, just over 45% recorded once. The TCR comes from a woman between 18 and 30 years old with Graves' hyperthyroidism. What was sequenced was peripheral blood or thyroid tissue (not recorded which).

As DNA, the CDR3 is TGTGCCAGCAATATTAAGTCCCCCGGGGAGACCCAGTACTTC. It codes for CASNIKSPGETQYF. The chain carries TRBV2 and TRBJ2-5; D gene ambiguous. The germline V gene has CDR1 SNHLY and CDR2 FYNNEI. The CDR3 is 14 residues long. Trimming pared 7 bases from V and 5 bases from J, leaving 17 bases between.